The TCR beta chain described here comes from a study of memory CD4+ T cells and cytomegalovirus serostatus. The protocol was immunoSEQ multiplex PCR, while the TCRdb copy is restricted to in-frame clones and leaves out a portion. The sample shows tens of thousands of clones, over 80% of them seen only once. There are a few counts of this clone. Single viable CD3+CD4+CD8-CD45RO+ cells were sorted as the memory CD4+ T cells. The sequencing input was memory CD4+ T cells from blood. The receptor was isolated from an adult in good health and CMV-seronegative.

CDR3 nucleotides: TGCGCCAGCAGCCCCTCCGTGGTCCAAGAGACCCAGTACTTC. Translation: CASSPSVVQETQYF. This chain links TRBV4-1 with TRBJ2-5, with D hard to call. The CDR3 is 14 residues long. Trimming cost V 4 bases and J 1 base, with 10 bases left between them. The V gene's germline CDR1 is MGHRA and CDR2 YSYEKL.